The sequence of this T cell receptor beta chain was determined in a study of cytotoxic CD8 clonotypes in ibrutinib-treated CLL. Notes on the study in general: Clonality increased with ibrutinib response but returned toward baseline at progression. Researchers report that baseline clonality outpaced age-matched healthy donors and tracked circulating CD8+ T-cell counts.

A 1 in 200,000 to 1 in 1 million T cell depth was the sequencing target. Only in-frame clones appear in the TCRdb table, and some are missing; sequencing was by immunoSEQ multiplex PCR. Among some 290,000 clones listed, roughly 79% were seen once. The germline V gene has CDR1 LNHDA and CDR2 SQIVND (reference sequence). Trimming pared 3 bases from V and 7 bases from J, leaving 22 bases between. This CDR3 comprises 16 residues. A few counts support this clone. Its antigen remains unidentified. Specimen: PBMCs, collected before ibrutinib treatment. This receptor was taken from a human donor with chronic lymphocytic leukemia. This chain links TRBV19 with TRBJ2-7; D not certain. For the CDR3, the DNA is TGTGCCAGTAGTATTTCCTTCGGGTTAGTCCCTCGAGAGCAGTACTTC. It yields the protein CASSISFGLVPREQYF.